This TCR beta chain was profiled in a study of T cell responses to AZD1222 COVID-19 vaccine. Study at large: Researchers grouped second doses given at about 4 or about 12 weeks into one pool.

Worth noting for this clone: Its antigen is currently unknown.

Findings and caveats of the study: White British ancestry dominated among donors, who included more females, and clonal diversity was possibly underestimated. Spike-specific TCR breadth and depth were elevated following two AZD1222 doses.

Some clones are missing from TCRdb's copy, which holds only in-frame ones; the method was immunoSEQ multiplex PCR. The table lists some 200,000 clones, 80% to 95% of them singletons. The CDR3 length is 15 residues. CDR1 is KGHSH, CDR2 LQKENI, per germline. Trimming pared 5 bases from V and 10 bases from J, leaving 21 bases between. The TCR originated in an adult in good health. Material: peripheral blood, obtained on day 0 of AZD1222 vaccination. The V and J genes are TRBV18 and TRBJ1-5; TRBD1 might be the D (6 bases). The CDR3 coding sequence is TGTGCCAGCTCATACCAGGACAGCCTGTCGTCTCCCCAGCATTTT. Translating gives CASSYQDSLSSPQHF.